A selection of T cell receptor beta chains follows, all from one sample in a study of Graves' ophthalmopathy and Graves' hyperthyroidism. In TCRdb, the multiplex PCR reads were re-called with MiXCR into one record per CDR3 protein. The sample has hundreds of thousands of distinct CDR3 sequences, approximately 22% seen once. Input material: peripheral blood. Receptors were obtained from a woman between 18 and 29 years old with stable Graves' hyperthyroidism. Some clones in this sample may be carry-over from other donors' samples. The CDR3 runs from the conserved cysteine through the conserved F or W. D genes are given only for firm matches. The listing skips clone size in some rows; elsewhere it reads once, few, many or a size class.

J gene	CDR3 length	D gene	V gene	clone size	CDR3 DNA	CDR3 protein
TRBJ2-5	12	-	TRBV12-3/TRBV12-4	many	TGTGCCAGCAGTACCTCTCAAGAGACCCAGTACTTC	CASSTSQETQYF
TRBJ1-1	14	-	TRBV28	-	TGTGCCAGCAGCCGGGTCCTAGGGAACACTGAAGCTTTCTTT	CASSRVLGNTEAFF
TRBJ2-5	15	-	TRBV7-8	-	TGTGCCAGCAGCTTACGGAACAGGGAGCCAGAGACCCAGTACTTC	CASSLRNREPETQYF
TRBJ1-1	15	-	TRBV9	-	TGTGCCAGCAGCGCTTGGGAGGGGAAAACCACTGAAGCTTTCTTT	CASSAWEGKTTEAFF
TRBJ1-6	12	-	TRBV3-1	many	TGCGCCAGCAGCTTGGGAGATTCACCCCTCCACTTT	CASSLGDSPLHF
TRBJ1-1	13	-	TRBV10-3	many	TGTGCCATCAGGACGGACATGAACACTGAAGCTTTCTTT	CAIRTDMNTEAFF
TRBJ2-2	14	-	TRBV6-1	many	TGTGCCAGCAGTGAATCAGTGAGCACCGGGGAGCTGTTTTTT	CASSESVSTGELFF
TRBJ1-2	14	TRBD1	TRBV6-1	many	TGTGCCAGCAGGATAGCAGGGGGTGTCTATGGCTACACCTTC	CASRIAGGVYGYTF
TRBJ2-5	12	-	TRBV19	many	TGTGCCAGTAGTATCCAGGGAGAGACCCAGTACTTC	CASSIQGETQYF
TRBJ2-2	15	TRBD2	TRBV6-2/TRBV6-3	few	TGTGCCAGCAGTCAAGGGACTAGCGGGAGGGGGGAGCTGTTTTTT	CASSQGTSGRGELFF